This T cell receptor beta chain was recovered during a study of neurological immune-mediated disorders. Notes on the study in general: Patients with HTLV-1-associated myelopathy showed the most TCR clonal expansion. Those with multiple sclerosis showed the least, falling below healthy controls.

As for the cDNA, it was generated by 5'RACE with 10-nucleotide random UMIs. From the 5' RACE reads, TCRdb called clonotypes with MiXCR, one entry per CDR3 protein. The sample includes about 50,000 distinct CDR3 sequences, 10% to 13% of them seen just once. This clonotype was seen repeatedly, ten times or more. Antigen unknown. Unsorted libraries were derived from 2 million PBMCs stored at -80 C. This sequence was found in a man aged 65 to 79 with HTLV-1-associated myelopathy (HAM/TSP). Sequencing was performed on PBMCs.

CDR3 amino acids: CSAISGQGGSEQYF. As DNA, the CDR3 is TGCAGTGCTATTTCGGGGCAGGGAGGAAGCGAGCAGTACTTC. The rearrangement joins TRBV20-1 to TRBJ2-7, with D perhaps TRBD2 (6 bases). The germline CDR1 and CDR2 sequences are DFQATT and SNEGSKA (reference sequence). The CDR3 covers 14 residues. Trimming removed 4 bases at V and 6 bases at J, with 19 bases between.